This T cell receptor beta chain came from a study of siplizumab effects on memory and regulatory T cells. Study-wide points: The apparent diversity of naive T cells exceeded that of memory cells, and naive T cells seemed to make a major contribution to the alloresponse. The study found that mappable alloreactive CD4+ clones averaged around 72% Treg-derived with siplizumab and over 25% in controls. Tregs proliferating in siplizumab cultures lacked confirmation of their suppressive function.

Details on this clone: The antigen is undetermined.

V was pared by 5 bases and J by 6 bases, with 3 bases of the junction left unmatched. CDR1 is MNHNY, CDR2 SVGAGI, per germline (reference sequence). The CDR3 extends over 12 amino acids. Per-sample assaying covered 95,000 to 100,000 TCR templates. The protocol was immunoSEQ multiplex PCR, while the TCRdb copy is restricted to in-frame clones and leaves out a portion. The sample holds over 95,000 clones, just over 90% seen once. Sequencing was performed on non-Treg CD4+ T cells sorted from blood. V is TRBV6-6 and J is TRBJ2-5; 7 bases match TRBD1. This TCR came from a human donor in good health. As DNA, the CDR3 is TGTGCCAGCAGTAAACAGGGGCAGACCCAGTACTTC. This sequence encodes CASSKQGQTQYF.